The clone carrying this T cell receptor beta chain showed up just a few times. Its antigen is unidentified. Per germline, CDR1 SGHRS and CDR2 YFSETQ. The CDR3 extends over 15 amino acids. Trimming stripped 2 bases from V and 4 bases from J, with 16 bases between. The data stem from a study of identical twins. Each CDR3 protein is one row after TCRdb ran MiXCR on the 5' RACE reads. The data show roughly 540,000 distinct CDR3 sequences, roughly 21% seen once. Study-wide points: Insertions were reduced in abundant cord blood beta clonotypes but not in memory repertoires.

This sample was also put to use in a study of T cells expressing NK-cell markers.

What was sequenced was CD4+ T cells sorted from blood. The J gene is TRBJ2-7, the V gene TRBV5-1; possible D gene TRBD1, 6 bases. This receptor was obtained from a woman under 30 in good health. CDR3 in DNA: TGCGCCAGCAGCTTCACCGGGACAATGTTATACGAGCAGTACTTC. Translating gives CASSFTGTMLYEQYF. Based on the CDR3 plus reference TRBV5-1 and TRBJ2-7, the full variable domain is KAGVTQTPRYLIKTRGQQVTLSCSPISGHRSVSWYQQTPGQGLQFLFEYFSETQRNKGNFPGRFSGRQFSNSRSEMNVSTLELGDSALYLCASSFTGTMLYEQYFGPGTRLTVT.